These 9 T cell receptor beta chains originate from one sample sequenced in a study of monozygotic twins with inflammatory bowel disease. TCRdb reprocessed the 5' RACE reads and stores each CDR3 protein as one record, lacking DNA. The sample features roughly 150,000 distinct CDR3 sequences, with roughly 1.2% in its top ten. The specimen sequenced was blood. The origin of the receptors is a human donor with ulcerative colitis or Crohn's disease, or a healthy co-twin of an affected twin (not recorded which).

The chain has TRBV29-1 and TRBJ2-7; TCRdb proposes TRBD1, but this gene call is untestable without DNA. The germline gives CDR1 SQVTM, CDR2 ANQGSEA. This CDR3 contains 15 residues. The CDR3 reads CSVEVAPKKLYEQYF.

The genes are TRBV19 and TRBJ2-1; TCRdb gives TRBD2 as the D gene, but with no DNA this cannot be confirmed. CDR1 and CDR2 from the germline V gene are LNHDA and SQIVND (reference sequence). The CDR3 sequence is 15 residues long. The CDR3: CASSIGTSGTREQFF. Variable domain in full (rest from reference TRBV19 and TRBJ2-1): DGGITQSPKYLFRKEGQNVTLSCEQNLNHDAMYWYRQDPGQGLRLIYYSQIVNDFQKGDIAEGYSVSREKKESFPLTVTSAQKNPTAFYLCASSIGTSGTREQFFGPGTRLTVL.

The V gene is TRBV6-1, the J gene TRBJ1-6. Germline V lookup: CDR1 MNHNS, CDR2 SASEGT. The CDR3 length is 15 residues. CDR3 region: CATGRALGGDSPLHF.

This chain uses TRBV5-5 with TRBJ2-5; TCRdb selects TRBD2, and the lack of DNA leaves this call unchecked. This CDR3 contains 13 residues. Germline V gene lookup returns CDR1 SGHKS and CDR2 YYEKEE (reference sequence). CDR3 residues: CASSLLDQETQYF.

This chain links TRBV28 with TRBJ2-7; the TRBD2 assignment by TCRdb is unverifiable without DNA. The CDR3 length is 16 residues. Germline V lookup: CDR1 MDHEN, CDR2 SYDVKM. CDR3 loop: CASSSIGTSESYEQYF.

The chain links TRBV3-1 to TRBJ2-7; TCRdb names TRBD1, which stays unverified in the absence of DNA. The CDR3 is 12 residues long. The V gene's germline CDR1 is LGHDT and CDR2 YNNKEL (reference sequence). This chain's CDR3 is CASSTQGRSIKF.

The chain joins TRBV5-1 to TRBJ2-1; TCRdb proposes TRBD2, but this gene call is untestable without DNA. Germline V gives CDR1 SGHRS, CDR2 YFSETQ. The CDR3 is 15 amino acids. The CDR3 spells CASSHSGGSYNEQFF.

This chain joins TRBV28 and TRBJ2-3; the TCRdb D gene call, TRBD1, has no DNA to confirm it. Germline V gives CDR1 MDHEN, CDR2 SYDVKM. This CDR3 spans 15 amino acids. The chain's CDR3 is CASSSGDSYTDTQYF.

The CDR3 spells CASSLPTGSTYEQYF. The chain couples TRBV7-8 to TRBJ2-7; TCRdb outputs TRBD1, but without DNA this stays unchecked. This CDR3 is 15 amino acids long. CDR1 is SGHVS, CDR2 FQNEAQ, per germline.